This passage covers 22 T cell receptor beta chains from one sample sequenced in a study of blood T cells in healthy people across ages. Through a sample-barcoded 5' primer and a J-beta primer mix, a second PCR was run for roughly 7 to 12 cycles. From the 5' RACE reads, TCRdb called clonotypes with MiXCR, one entry per CDR3 protein. Of around 1,900,000 distinct CDR3 sequences detected, 35% to 50% appear once; the ten largest clones hold under 30%. The specimen sequenced was blood. Every receptor here comes from a human donor in good health.

This chain connects TRBV7-2 to TRBJ2-3, with 12 bases matching TRBD2. Germline trimming cut 8 bases from V and 5 bases from J; bases unmatched to any gene: 8. The CDR3 has 15 amino acids. Germline V lookup: CDR1 SGHTA, CDR2 FQGNSA. In DNA, the CDR3 is TGTGCCAGCGGCCCTAGCGGGGGGGCCAGAGATACGCAGTATTTT. It specifies CASGPSGGARDTQYF.

The DNA for the CDR3 is TGTGCCATCAGTGACCCAACAGGGATCTATGGCTACACCTTC. This encodes CAISDPTGIYGYTF. This chain joins TRBV10-3 and TRBJ1-2, with D possibly matching TRBD1 (6 bases). The CDR3 extends over 14 amino acids. V was clipped by 3 bases and J by 4 bases, with 12 bases between them. In germline, CDR1 is ENHRY, CDR2 SYGVKD.

The V gene is TRBV6-4, the J gene TRBJ1-1; D is unclear. This CDR3 spans 14 amino acids. Germline loops: CDR1 MRHNA, CDR2 SNTAGT. V dropped 2 bases and J dropped 5 bases, with 12 bases sitting between them. CDR3 sequence: CASSDRLGRTEAFF. CDR3 bases: TGTGCCAGCAGTGACCGTTTGGGTAGGACTGAAGCTTTCTTT.

This clonotype has only a few counts. The chain recombines TRBV29-1 with TRBJ2-1; tentatively, D is TRBD2 (5 bases). Germline CDR1 SQVTM, CDR2 ANQGSEA. This CDR3 region has 13 residues. Trimming stripped 4 bases from V and 9 bases from J, with 16 bases between. The CDR3 nucleotides are TGCAGCGTTGGGATGCGGGCTGTGGGTGAGCAGTTCTTC. Translation gives CSVGMRAVGEQFF.

The chain couples TRBV15 to TRBJ2-2; D is unresolved. This CDR3 has 15 residues. V was shortened by 6 bases and J by 6 bases, with 17 bases between the two germline ends. Germline assignment: CDR1 LNHNV and CDR2 YYDKDF (reference sequence). CDR3 nucleotides: TGTGCCACCAGTTACCGGGTGCCCGGTCCCGGGGAGCTGTTTTTT. Its translation: CATSYRVPGPGELFF.

This clonotype has a handful of counts. CDR3 DNA sequence: TGTGCCAGCAGCCAATCCGGGCAGGGATACTACGAGCAGTACTTC. Translation gives CASSQSGQGYYEQYF. J is TRBJ2-7 and V is TRBV4-2, with D tentatively TRBD1 (5 bases). This CDR3 comprises 15 residues. Germline values: CDR1 LGHNA, CDR2 YNFKEQ. Trimming shortened V by 2 bases and J by 3 bases, and 14 bases separated the two germline ends.

This clonotype was picked up a small number of times. The chain uses TRBV12-3 or TRBV12-4 and TRBJ2-6, with D tentatively TRBD2 (6 bases). V dropped 11 bases and J dropped 2 bases, with 10 bases sitting between them. The CDR3 has 13 residues. The CDR3 bases are TGTGCCGAGGCGGGGCCTGGGGCCAACGTCCTGACTTTC. Its translation is CAEAGPGANVLTF.

This clonotype was seen more than once but under ten times. V and J are TRBV7-8 and TRBJ2-5; 7 bases map to TRBD2. The V gene end was trimmed by 4 bases and the J gene end by 4 bases; junction bases not matched to a gene: 9. Germline V gene sequence: CDR1 SGHVS, CDR2 FQNEAQ. CDR3 size: 15 residues. The CDR3 reads CASSSYSTGGETQYF. CDR3 sequence (DNA): TGTGCCAGCAGCTCTTATAGTACGGGAGGAGAGACCCAGTACTTC.

This clonotype occurred a few times. The rearrangement uses TRBV5-1 and TRBJ1-2; possibly TRBD1 for D (5 bases). Germline loops: CDR1 SGHRS, CDR2 YFSETQ. Trimming took 1 base from V and 4 from J, leaving 14 bases between them. The CDR3 is 15 amino acids. The CDR3: CASSLRLAGPYGYTF. The CDR3, as DNA: TGCGCCAGCAGCTTGAGACTGGCAGGGCCCTATGGCTACACCTTC.

In its sample, this clonotype was seen many times. This chain connects TRBV29-1 to TRBJ2-1; D uncertain. The CDR3 length is 12 residues. Trimming left V 4 bases short and J 2 bases short, with 6 bases between. Germline V CDR1 and CDR2: SQVTM, ANQGSEA. CDR3 nucleotide sequence: TGCAGCGTTGTCTTCCCCTACAATGAGCAGTTCTTC. It specifies CSVVFPYNEQFF.

The chain recombines TRBV24-1 with TRBJ2-7; D is ambiguous. CDR3 length equals 14 residues. The V and J ends lost 2 bases and 0 bases respectively, with 7 bases between them. Germline lookup yields CDR1 KGHDR and CDR2 SFDVKD. CDR3 loop: CATSDSGRSYEQYF. DNA for the CDR3: TGTGCCACCAGTGATTCGGGCCGCTCCTACGAGCAGTACTTC.

CDR3 DNA: TGTGCCAGCAGCTTAGTTACAGGGCCCCAAGAGACCCAGTACTTC. This gives the protein CASSLVTGPQETQYF. This chain uses TRBV7-2 with TRBJ2-5; D possibly corresponds to TRBD1 (6 bases). CDR3 size: 15 residues. Germline CDR1 SGHTA, CDR2 FQGNSA. The V and J ends lost 1 base and 1 base respectively, with 10 bases between them.

The chain employs TRBV5-1 and TRBJ2-5, with a possible D match to TRBD1 (5 bases). Germline V lookup: CDR1 SGHRS, CDR2 YFSETQ. Trimming took 4 bases from V and 0 from J, leaving 13 bases between them. The CDR3 is 15 amino acids. CDR3 loop: CASSTWGLYQETQYF. The CDR3 DNA sequence: TGCGCCAGCAGCACTTGGGGCCTGTACCAAGAGACCCAGTACTTC.

The chain links TRBV12-3 or TRBV12-4 to TRBJ2-1, with D possibly TRBD1 on 6 matching bases. The CDR3 covers 15 residues. V lost 6 bases and J 2 bases, leaving 14 bases between the germline ends. CDR3 residues: CASSLTGNPYNEQFF. In nucleotides, the CDR3 is TGTGCCAGCAGCCTTACAGGGAACCCCTACAATGAGCAGTTCTTC.

This clonotype turned up a few times. This chain uses TRBV20-1 with TRBJ2-3, with D unresolved. Trimming removed 0 bases from V and 2 bases from J, with 12 bases in between. CDR1 and CDR2 from the germline V gene are DFQATT and SNEGSKA (reference sequence). The length of the CDR3 is 15 residues. The CDR3 region is CSARDMEPHTDTQYF. The CDR3 bases are TGCAGTGCTAGAGATATGGAGCCGCACACAGATACGCAGTATTTT.

In this sample, this clonotype turned up a few times. V and J are TRBV20-1 and TRBJ2-5; maybe TRBD2 (5 bases). CDR3 size: 12 residues. Germline values: CDR1 DFQATT, CDR2 SNEGSKA (reference sequence). V was trimmed by 0 bases and J by 3 bases, leaving 5 bases between them. The CDR3 spells CSAREGEETQYF. The CDR3 nucleotides read TGCAGTGCTAGAGAGGGAGAAGAGACCCAGTACTTC.

V and J are TRBV12-3 or TRBV12-4 and TRBJ1-6; perhaps TRBD1 as D (5 bases). Deletions cut 7 bases from V and 10 bases from J, with 17 bases between. The CDR3 runs to 14 residues. CDR3 nucleotide sequence: TGTGCCAGCACCGCCGCAGGGAGGCACTCACCCCTCCACTTT. It specifies CASTAAGRHSPLHF.

The chain is built from TRBV4-3 and TRBJ2-3; D gene unclear. With 0 bases removed from V and 0 bases from J, the gap between germline ends came to 13 bases. The CDR3 spans 17 residues. The germline V gene encodes CDR1 LGHNA and CDR2 YSLEER. This CDR3 reads CASSQESAVLSTDTQYF. CDR3 nucleotides: TGCGCCAGCAGCCAAGAGTCGGCGGTACTTAGCACAGATACGCAGTATTTT.

The chain couples TRBV9 to TRBJ1-1; D is perhaps TRBD1 (5 bases). CDR3 length equals 15 residues. Trimming removed 3 bases from V and 0 bases from J, with 12 bases in between. The germline V gene encodes CDR1 SGDLS and CDR2 YYNGEE. The CDR3 here is CASSAYRRMNTEAFF. CDR3 bases: TGTGCCAGCAGCGCCTACAGGAGGATGAACACTGAAGCTTTCTTT.

V gene TRBV11-3 combines with J gene TRBJ2-1; 9 bases match TRBD1. CDR1 SGHNT and CDR2 YENEEA come from the germline V gene. This CDR3 contains 14 residues. The V and J ends lost 5 bases and 11 bases, in that order; junction bases with no gene match: 10. CDR3 nucleotide sequence: TGTGCCAGCAGCCTAGGGACAGGGCAGTATAAGCAGTTCTTC. Translating gives CASSLGTGQYKQFF.

This clonotype has just a few counts. This sequence joins TRBV6-6 and TRBJ1-5; TRBD1 is a possible D gene (5 bases). The germline V gene has CDR1 MNHNY and CDR2 SVGAGI (reference sequence). V lost 0 bases, J lost 0 bases, and 12 bases lay in between. The CDR3 loop spans 17 amino acids. This CDR3 reads CASSYSMAGGSNQPQHF. The CDR3, as DNA: TGTGCCAGCAGTTACTCGATGGCCGGGGGTAGCAATCAGCCCCAGCATTTT.

The V and J genes are TRBV24-1 and TRBJ2-7, with D tentatively TRBD1 (6 bases). CDR1 and CDR2 from the germline V gene are KGHDR and SFDVKD. The CDR3 loop spans 17 amino acids. The ends were cut back, 0 bases at V and 5 bases at J, with 19 bases in the middle. The CDR3 bases are TGTGCCACCAGTGATTTGAGGGAACAGGGTAATGTGCACGAGCAGTACTTC. The encoded protein is CATSDLREQGNVHEQYF.